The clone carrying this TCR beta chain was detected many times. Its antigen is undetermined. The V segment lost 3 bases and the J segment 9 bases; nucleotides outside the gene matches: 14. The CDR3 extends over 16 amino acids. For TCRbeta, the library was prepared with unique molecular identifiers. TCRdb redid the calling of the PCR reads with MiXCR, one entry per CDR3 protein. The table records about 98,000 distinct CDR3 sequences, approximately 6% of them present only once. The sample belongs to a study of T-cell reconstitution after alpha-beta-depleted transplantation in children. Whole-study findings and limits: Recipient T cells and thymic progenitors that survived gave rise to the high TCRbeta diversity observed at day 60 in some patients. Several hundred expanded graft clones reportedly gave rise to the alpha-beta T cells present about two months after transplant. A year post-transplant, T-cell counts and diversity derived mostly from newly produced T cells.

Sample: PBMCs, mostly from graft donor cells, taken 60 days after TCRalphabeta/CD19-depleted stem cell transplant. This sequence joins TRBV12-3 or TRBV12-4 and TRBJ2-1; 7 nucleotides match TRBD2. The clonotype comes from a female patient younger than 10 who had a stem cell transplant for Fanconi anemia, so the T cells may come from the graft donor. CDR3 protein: CASSLERGPLRSEQFF. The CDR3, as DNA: TGTGCCAGCAGTTTGGAGCGGGGTCCTCTTAGGTCTGAGCAGTTCTTC.